A selection of T cell receptor beta chains follows, all from one sample in a study of T cells in Graves' hyperthyroidism and ophthalmopathy. TCRdb reprocessed the multiplex PCR reads via MiXCR and lists one record per CDR3 protein. This sample has under 700,000 distinct CDR3 sequences; roughly 50% occur once, and the top ten carry nearly 8.5%. Source material: peripheral blood or thyroid tissue (not recorded which). The receptors were gathered from a woman aged 18-29 years with Graves' hyperthyroidism. Both conserved end residues are trimmed from each CDR3.

J gene	V gene	CDR3 protein
TRBJ1-2	TRBV6-6	ASSFDRNYNYGYT
TRBJ1-2	TRBV10-3	AISDVAQGDYGCT
TRBJ2-7	TRBV20-1	SATYRDRGDYEQY
TRBJ1-1	TRBV7-9	ASSTNRDRGVGTEAF
TRBJ2-6	TRBV7-9	ASSLGGGFGANVLT
TRBJ2-2	TRBV7-3	ASSISGGGGELF
TRBJ2-7	TRBV29-1	SLGRRAYEQY
TRBJ2-3	TRBV24-1	ATSDAGTADTQY
TRBJ2-6	TRBV20-1	SARDFGSGANVLT
TRBJ2-7	TRBV7-9	ASSLPAASGSYEQY
TRBJ1-1	TRBV9	ASSQEGDPNTEAF
TRBJ1-4	TRBV7-2	ASSRAGEKLF
TRBJ2-7	TRBV20-1	IGQVAYEQY
TRBJ1-5	TRBV7-2	ASEGGSGNQPQH
TRBJ1-3	TRBV7-8	ERQFSGNTIY
TRBJ2-5	TRBV5-1	ASTQFETQY
TRBJ1-2	TRBV7-9	ASSQPIQGLSYGYT
TRBJ2-2	TRBV7-9	ASSPRTSTNTGELF
TRBJ2-5	TRBV5-1	ASSSGLAGWETQY
TRBJ1-1	TRBV11-2	ASSVRSMNTEAF
TRBJ2-7	TRBV10-2	ASRMTGRGEQY
TRBJ2-7	TRBV2	ATHYPHEQY
TRBJ2-2	TRBV19	ASRQGAYGELL
TRBJ2-5	TRBV19	ASSIGDQETQY
TRBJ1-5	TRBV15	ATSIDTGVRNQPQH
TRBJ1-6	TRBV10-3	AIKGTSNSPLH
TRBJ2-5	TRBV7-9	ASNRETGSSESETQY
TRBJ1-5	TRBV2	ASSPIGLSDQPQH
TRBJ2-5	TRBV29-1	SVAAGGSWQETQY
TRBJ2-5	TRBV7-2	ASSLVGGRETQY
TRBJ2-2	TRBV20-1	SARDPEQIFTGELF
TRBJ2-7	TRBV20-1	SARTDRYYEQY
TRBJ2-5	TRBV20-1	SAREVTQETQY
TRBJ1-1	TRBV27	ASSLRIWDTEAF
TRBJ1-1	TRBV5-6	ASSLTTGHRGTEAF
TRBJ1-1	TRBV10-2	ASKGGGLAEAF
TRBJ2-2	TRBV29-1	SVETQGAGELF
TRBJ2-7	TRBV19	ASSIKRAYEQY
TRBJ2-7	TRBV7-2	ASSPSPWEQY